This TCR beta chain was retrieved from a study of shared clonotypes between healthy human individuals. TCRdb keeps only in-frame clones here, not all; method: immunoSEQ multiplex PCR. Of fewer than 3 million clones in the sample, approximately 90% were seen once. The CDR3 consists of 15 residues. Germline lookup yields CDR1 MNHEY and CDR2 SMNVEV (reference sequence). V shed 6 bases and J 3 bases; nucleotides not matched to a gene: 4. The sequencing input was naive CD4+ T cells from PBMCs. The subset is: CD45RA+ positively selected. The gene calls are TRBV27 and TRBJ2-3; 12 bases line up with TRBD2. The receptor was isolated from a man between 18 and 35 years old in good health. Some clones in this sample may be carry-over from other donors' samples. The CDR3 sequence: CASRLLAGGTDTQYF. CDR3 sequence (DNA): TGTGCCAGCAGACTACTAGCGGGAGGAACAGATACGCAGTATTTT.